These 6 T cell receptor beta chains were all obtained from the same sample, sequenced in a study of vaccination effects on CD4 cells after COVID-19. ViraFEST used viral peptide pools to expand antigen-specific CD4+ T cells before sequencing. Around day 10 of culture, CD4+ T cells were separated out. Each participant was given two doses of one vaccine (BNT162b2 or mRNA-1273). Here immunoSEQ multiplex PCR was the method, and the copy in TCRdb shows in-frame clones only, minus some. Among some 50,000 clones listed, about 74% were seen once. Antigen specificity for these receptors is unknown. Sequenced material: CD4+ T cells from PBMCs cultured with HCoV-OC43 spike peptides, taken after COVID-19 vaccination. The subset denotes: HCoV-OC43 spike overlapping peptide pool stimulation. These receptors came from a human donor who received a COVID-19 vaccine.

This clone was detected only a few times. The V call is TRBV5-5, the J call TRBJ1-2, with 8 bases matching TRBD1. Looked up from germline, CDR1 is SGHKS and CDR2 is YYEKEE (reference sequence). The V gene end was trimmed by 3 bases and the J gene end by 8 bases; junction bases not matched to a gene: 6. This CDR3 comprises 13 residues. The CDR3 loop reads CASSSGQVIGYTF. The CDR3 DNA reads as TGTGCCAGCAGCTCGGGACAGGTTATCGGCTACACCTTC.

The chain has TRBV3-1 (or the pseudogene TRBV3-2) and TRBJ2-3; the match to TRBD2 covers 12 bases. Germline V lookup: CDR1 LGHDT, CDR2 YNNKEL (reference sequence). Germline trimming cut 0 bases from V and 5 bases from J; bases unmatched to any gene: 9. The CDR3 totals 18 residues. The CDR3 DNA is TGTGCCAGCAGCCAAGAGTTTCTGACTAGCGGGAGAGGAGATACGCAGTATTTT. It encodes CASSQEFLTSGRGDTQYF.

Turning to this clone: The same CDR3 can be traced to other DNA sequences in this sample. The J gene is TRBJ1-5, the V gene TRBV7-9; TRBD1 aligns across 7 bases. The V gene's germline CDR1 is SEHNR and CDR2 FQNEAQ (reference sequence). The CDR3 spans 14 residues. V gave up 1 base and J gave up 7 bases; unmatched junction bases: 4. The CDR3 nucleotides read TGTGCCAGCAGCTTAGGACAGGGAGGCCAGCCCCAGCATTTT. It codes for CASSLGQGGQPQHF. Full variable domain (missing parts from reference TRBV7-9 and TRBJ1-5): DTGVSQNPRHKITKRGQNVTFRCDPISEHNRLYWYRQTLGQGPEFLTYFQNEAQLEKSRLLSDRFSAERPKGSFSTLEIQRTEQGDSAMYLCASSLGQGGQPQHFGDGTRLSIL.

The CDR3 DNA reads TGTGCCAGCAGCTTAGCTTCGCAGGTCGCCTCTGGGACCCAGTACTTC. Its translation is CASSLASQVASGTQYF. This chain uses TRBV7-7 with TRBJ2-5; D is unclear. The V end lost 0 bases, the J end lost 7 bases, and 18 bases lay between the germline ends. CDR1 SSHAT and CDR2 FNYEAQ come from the germline V gene (reference sequence). The CDR3 has 16 residues.

This clone was counted only a few times. The chain recombines TRBV3-1 (or the pseudogene TRBV3-2) with TRBJ1-2; D perhaps matches TRBD1 (5 bases). From germline, CDR1 is LGHDT and CDR2 YNNKEL (reference sequence). This CDR3 region has 15 residues. The ends were cut back, 4 bases at V and 2 bases at J, with 14 bases in the middle. CDR3 sequence (DNA): TGTGCCAGCAGCCGGGGGTCCGGGAGGAACTATGGCTACACCTTC. Translating gives CASSRGSGRNYGYTF.

The chain has TRBV4-1 and TRBJ1-5; D gene ambiguous. Germline V gives CDR1 MGHRA, CDR2 YSYEKL. V shed 0 bases and J shed 0 bases, with 9 bases lying between them. The CDR3 has 16 amino acids. CDR3 DNA sequence: TGCGCCAGCAGCCAAGATTGGGCCCTTAGCAATCAGCCCCAGCATTTT. This encodes CASSQDWALSNQPQHF.